Here is one T cell receptor (beta chain) with its context. Measured with immunoSEQ multiplex PCR; TCRdb has only the in-frame clones, and not every one. The table lists some 300,000 clones, 90% of them singletons. Recruits, aged about 18 to 100 years, lived in 20 to 30 US areas. Participant-reported clinical history was the basis for cohort assignment. This sample is part of a study of blood T cell repertoires in COVID-19. Study overall: Samples came from the United States, Italy and Spain, spanning acute and convalescent COVID-19. T cells, B-cell-depleted T cells, or PBMCs provided the cDNA or gDNA that served as material.

The CDR3 is 19 amino acids. The sequenced material came from PBMCs or T cells enriched from blood (not recorded which). The TCR sequence derives from a young woman who had been exposed to COVID-19. The chain joins TRBV7-5 to TRBJ1-3; TRBD1 reflects the table's D call only, with no check against the DNA. TRBV7-5 is annotated as a pseudogene. As DNA, the CDR3 is TGTGCCAGAAGCCACCGGGACAGGGTGAACAAGGGCTCTGGAAACACCATATATTTT. It codes for CARSHRDRVNKGSGNTIYF.